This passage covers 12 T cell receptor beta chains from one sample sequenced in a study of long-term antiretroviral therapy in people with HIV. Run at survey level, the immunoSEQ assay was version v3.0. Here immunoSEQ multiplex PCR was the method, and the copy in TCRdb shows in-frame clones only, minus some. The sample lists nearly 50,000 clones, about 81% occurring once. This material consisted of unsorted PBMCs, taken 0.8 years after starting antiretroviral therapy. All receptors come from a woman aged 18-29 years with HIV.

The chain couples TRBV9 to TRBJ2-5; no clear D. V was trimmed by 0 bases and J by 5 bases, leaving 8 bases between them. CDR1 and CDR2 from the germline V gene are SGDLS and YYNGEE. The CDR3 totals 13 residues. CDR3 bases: TGTGCCAGCAGCGTAGTTTTAGGCGAGACCCAGTACTTC. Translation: CASSVVLGETQYF. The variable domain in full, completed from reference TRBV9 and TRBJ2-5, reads DSGVTQTPKHLITATGQRVTLRCSPRSGDLSVYWYQQSLDQGLQFLIQYYNGEERAKGNILERFSAQQFPDLHSELNLSSLELGDSALYFCASSVVLGETQYFGPGTRLLVL.

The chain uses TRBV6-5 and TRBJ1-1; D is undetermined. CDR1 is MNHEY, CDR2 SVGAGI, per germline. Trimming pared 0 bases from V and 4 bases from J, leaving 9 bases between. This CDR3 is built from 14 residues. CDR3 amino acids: CASSYSKVGTEAFF. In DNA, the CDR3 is TGTGCCAGCAGTTACTCGAAGGTGGGCACTGAAGCTTTCTTT.

CDR3 coding DNA: TGTGCCAGCAGCTTAGGAAGACAGGGGGGGACCCAGTACTTC. Translated: CASSLGRQGGTQYF. The chain couples TRBV11-3 to TRBJ2-5, with 9 bases fitting TRBD1. CDR1 is SGHNT, CDR2 YENEEA, per germline. The CDR3 covers 14 residues. The V and J ends lost 1 base and 7 bases, in that order; junction bases with no gene match: 4.

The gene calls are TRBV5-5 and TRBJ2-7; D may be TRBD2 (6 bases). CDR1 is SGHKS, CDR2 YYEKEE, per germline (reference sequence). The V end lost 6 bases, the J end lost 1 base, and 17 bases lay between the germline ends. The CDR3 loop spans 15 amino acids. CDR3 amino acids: CASIQGRLGSYEQYF. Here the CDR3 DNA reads TGTGCCAGCATCCAAGGGAGACTAGGTTCCTACGAGCAGTACTTC.

CDR3 bases: TGTGCCAGCAGCAGATTTCAGGGGGCAGGGAGCTACGAGCAGTACTTC. Its translation: CASSRFQGAGSYEQYF. V is TRBV7-2 and J is TRBJ2-7, with 8 bases that match TRBD1. V gave up 5 bases and J gave up 3 bases; unmatched junction bases: 12. Germline V lookup: CDR1 SGHTA, CDR2 FQGNSA. CDR3 length: 16 amino acids.

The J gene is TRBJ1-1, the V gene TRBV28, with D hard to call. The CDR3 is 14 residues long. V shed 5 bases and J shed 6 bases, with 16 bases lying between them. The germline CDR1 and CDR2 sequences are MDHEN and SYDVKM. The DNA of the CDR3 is TGTGCCAGCAGTCCCGGGCCGTCGAAGGCTGAAGCTTTCTTT. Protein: CASSPGPSKAEAFF.

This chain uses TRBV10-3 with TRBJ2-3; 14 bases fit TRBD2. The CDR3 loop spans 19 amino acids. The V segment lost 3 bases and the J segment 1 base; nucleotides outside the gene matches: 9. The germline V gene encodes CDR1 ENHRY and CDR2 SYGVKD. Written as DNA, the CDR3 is TGTGCCATCAGTGATCAGGGGACTAGCGGGAGACCCGGCACAGATACGCAGTATTTT. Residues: CAISDQGTSGRPGTDTQYF.

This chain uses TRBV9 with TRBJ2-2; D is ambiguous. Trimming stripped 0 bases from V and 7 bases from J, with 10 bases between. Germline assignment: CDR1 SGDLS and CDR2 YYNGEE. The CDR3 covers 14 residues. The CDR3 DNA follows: TGTGCCAGCAGCGTAGTGGAAGTTGACGGGGAGCTGTTTTTT. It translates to CASSVVEVDGELFF.

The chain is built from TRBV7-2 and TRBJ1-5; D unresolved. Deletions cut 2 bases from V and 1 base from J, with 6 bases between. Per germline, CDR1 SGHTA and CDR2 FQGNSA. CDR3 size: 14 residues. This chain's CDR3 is CASSLSDSNQPQHF. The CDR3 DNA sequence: TGTGCCAGCAGCTTATCGGACAGCAATCAGCCCCAGCATTTT. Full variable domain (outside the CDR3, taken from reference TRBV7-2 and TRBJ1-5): GAGVSQSPSNKVTEKGKDVELRCDPISGHTALYWYRQSLGQGLEFLIYFQGNSAPDKSGLPSDRFSAERTGGSVSTLTIQRTQQEDSAVYLCASSLSDSNQPQHFGDGTRLSIL.

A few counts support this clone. The CDR3 region has the DNA TGTGCCAGCAGACTACAAGAGACCCAGTACTTC. Translating gives CASRLQETQYF. The chain carries TRBV28 and TRBJ2-5; D is unclear. Germline assignment: CDR1 MDHEN and CDR2 SYDVKM. The CDR3 sequence is 11 residues long. V was clipped by 6 bases and J by 2 bases, with 4 bases between them.

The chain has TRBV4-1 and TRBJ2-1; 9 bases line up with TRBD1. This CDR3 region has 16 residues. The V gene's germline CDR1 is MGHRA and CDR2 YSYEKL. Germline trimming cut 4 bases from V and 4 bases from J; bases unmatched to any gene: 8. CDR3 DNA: TGCGCCAGCAGCCGCCATTCGGGACAGGGTTACAATGAGCAGTTCTTC. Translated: CASSRHSGQGYNEQFF.

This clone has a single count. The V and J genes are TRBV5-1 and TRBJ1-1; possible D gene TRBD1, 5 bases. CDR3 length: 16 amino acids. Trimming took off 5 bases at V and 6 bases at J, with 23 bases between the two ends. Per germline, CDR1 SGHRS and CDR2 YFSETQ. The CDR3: CASSSWERGEGAEAFF. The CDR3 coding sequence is TGCGCCAGCAGTTCGTGGGAACGGGGGGAGGGCGCTGAAGCTTTCTTT. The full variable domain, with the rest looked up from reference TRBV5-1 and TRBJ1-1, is KAGVTQTPRYLIKTRGQQVTLSCSPISGHRSVSWYQQTPGQGLQFLFEYFSETQRNKGNFPGRFSGRQFSNSRSEMNVSTLELGDSALYLCASSSWERGEGAEAFFGQGTRLTVV.